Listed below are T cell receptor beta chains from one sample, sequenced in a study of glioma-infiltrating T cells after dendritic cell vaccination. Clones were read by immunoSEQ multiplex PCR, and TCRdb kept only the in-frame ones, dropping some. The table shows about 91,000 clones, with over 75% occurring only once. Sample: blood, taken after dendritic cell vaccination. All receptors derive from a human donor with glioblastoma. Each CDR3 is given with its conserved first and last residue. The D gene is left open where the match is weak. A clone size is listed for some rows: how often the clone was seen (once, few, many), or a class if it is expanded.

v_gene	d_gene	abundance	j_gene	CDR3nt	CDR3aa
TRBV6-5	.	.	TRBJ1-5	TGTGCCAGCAGTTACTCGATCGTCGGGGGGAATCAGCCCCAGCATTTT	CASSYSIVGGNQPQHF
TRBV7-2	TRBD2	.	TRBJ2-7	TGTGCCAGCAGCCAAACTAGCGGGGGGGCTTACGAGCAGTACTTC	CASSQTSGGAYEQYF
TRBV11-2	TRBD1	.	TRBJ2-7	TGTGCCAGCAGCGTACCGACCGCCGGGACAGGGGCCTACGAGCAGTACTTC	CASSVPTAGTGAYEQYF
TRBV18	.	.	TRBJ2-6	TGTGCCAGCTCATCAACAGGGACTGGGGCCAACGTCCTGACTTTC	CASSSTGTGANVLTF
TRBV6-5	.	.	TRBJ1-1	TGTGCCAGCAGTGAGTTATCATCGGGTGAAGCTTTCTTT	CASSELSSGEAFF
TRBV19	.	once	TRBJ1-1	TGTGCCTCCTCGGGGGGCCCTACAGGGATTGGGTTTGAAGCTTTCTTT	CASSGGPTGIGFEAFF
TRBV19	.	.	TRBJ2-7	TGTGCCAGTCAGGGACAAGGGGGTCTCAACTACGAGCAGTACTTC	CASQGQGGLNYEQYF
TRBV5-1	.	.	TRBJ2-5	TGCGCCAGCAGCTTGGGGGCCCAGGGCGTAGTAGAGACCCAGTACTTC	CASSLGAQGVVETQYF
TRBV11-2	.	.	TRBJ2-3	TGTGCCAGCAGCCTCACGGGGGATACGCAGTATTTT	CASSLTGDTQYF
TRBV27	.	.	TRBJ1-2	TGTGCCAGCAGTTTAGGGCCGGCTGACTATGGCTACACCTTC	CASSLGPADYGYTF